Presented here are 15 T cell receptor beta chains from one specimen sequenced in a study of T cells in Graves' hyperthyroidism and ophthalmopathy. The TCR beta CDR3 regions underwent amplification using RNA transcripts as the source. The TCR CDR3 first-round RT-PCR relied on the HTBI primer set. One entry per CDR3 protein, called by TCRdb with MiXCR from the multiplex PCR reads. This sample has approximately 260,000 distinct CDR3 sequences, with approximately 16% found just once. The sample was blood. The receptors shown here come from a woman aged 45-60 years with Graves' hyperthyroidism that later progressed to Graves' ophthalmopathy.

The CDR3 sequence is CRTGTGGLTDTQYF. The CDR3 DNA reads TGCAGGACCGGGACAGGGGGCCTCACAGATACGCAGTATTTT. The chain uses TRBV20-1 and TRBJ2-3, with 12 bases aligning to TRBD1. The CDR3 spans 14 residues. The germline V gene has CDR1 DFQATT and CDR2 SNEGSKA (reference sequence).

This clonotype was detected many times. J is TRBJ2-7 and V is TRBV6-1; perhaps TRBD1 as D (5 bases). The length of the CDR3 is 12 residues. Germline V CDR1 and CDR2: MNHNS, SASEGT. The V end was cut by 6 bases, the J end by 3 bases, with 9 bases between. CDR3 nucleotide sequence: TGTGCCAGCAGCCCTAGGGGCTACGAGCAGTACTTC. This sequence encodes CASSPRGYEQYF.

This clonotype was counted many times. The rearrangement links TRBV20-1 to TRBJ2-5; TRBD2 is a possible D gene (6 bases). Per the germline V gene, CDR1 is DFQATT and CDR2 is SNEGSKA (reference sequence). V was shortened by 6 bases and J by 3 bases, with 14 bases between the two germline ends. This CDR3 has 13 residues. The CDR3 is CSAPGLAEETQYF. The CDR3 DNA follows: TGCAGTGCCCCAGGCTTAGCGGAAGAGACCCAGTACTTC.

This clonotype has a count of ten or more. The chain couples TRBV7-3 to TRBJ2-5, with 10 bases aligning to TRBD2. The CDR3 runs to 15 residues. From germline, CDR1 is SGHTA and CDR2 FQGTGA. The ends lost 3 bases at V and 2 bases at J; junction bases unmatched: 3. The CDR3 DNA reads TGTGCCAGCAGCTTGCTAGCGGGAGAACAAGAGACCCAGTACTTC. Residues: CASSLLAGEQETQYF.

This clonotype was observed at least ten times. The chain recombines TRBV20-1 with TRBJ1-6, with D tentatively TRBD1 (5 bases). The CDR3 is made up of 14 amino acids. Trimming removed 2 bases at V and 8 bases at J, with 13 bases between. Germline V lookup: CDR1 DFQATT, CDR2 SNEGSKA (reference sequence). The CDR3 sequence: CSARHPLGDSPLHF. Here the CDR3 DNA reads TGCAGTGCTAGACACCCTTTGGGGGATTCACCCCTCCACTTT.

The J gene is TRBJ1-3, the V gene TRBV20-1; 9 bases are shared with TRBD1. The CDR3 runs to 16 residues. CDR1 and CDR2 (germline): DFQATT, SNEGSKA (reference sequence). Trimming at V came to 4 bases and at J to 4 bases, leaving 11 bases not matched to a gene. This CDR3 is CSAKVGGQGQGNTIYF. The CDR3, as DNA: TGCAGTGCTAAGGTCGGCGGACAGGGGCAAGGAAACACCATATATTTT.

This clonotype was counted between two and nine times. This chain joins TRBV25-1 and TRBJ2-7; maybe TRBD2 (5 bases). V was clipped by 3 bases and J by 6 bases, with 9 bases between them. Germline V gene sequence: CDR1 MGHDK, CDR2 SYGVNS. The CDR3 has 12 residues. The CDR3 loop reads CASSEFAGEQYF. The DNA of the CDR3 is TGTGCCAGCAGTGAGTTCGCGGGCGAGCAGTACTTC.

This clonotype appeared a few times. The genes are TRBV29-1 and TRBJ1-2, with a possible D match to TRBD1 (6 bases). The CDR3 sequence is 14 residues long. Trimming removed 2 bases from V and 8 bases from J, with 18 bases in between. CDR1 is SQVTM and CDR2 is ANQGSEA in the germline V gene. This CDR3 is CSVEITGASTGYTF. Here the CDR3 DNA reads TGCAGCGTTGAAATCACGGGGGCTTCGACCGGCTACACCTTC. The full variable domain, rest sourced from reference TRBV29-1 and TRBJ1-2, is SAVISQKPSRDICQRGTSLTIQCQVDSQVTMMFWYRQQPGQSLTLIATANQGSEATYESGFVIDKFPISRPNLTFSTLTVSNMSPEDSSIYLCSVEITGASTGYTFGSGTRLTVV.

This clonotype was counted many times. Here the CDR3 DNA reads TGTGCCATCAGTGAGTACGGCGGGGGGTCCTACGAGCAGTACTTC. It yields the protein CAISEYGGGSYEQYF. The gene calls are TRBV10-3 and TRBJ2-7, with TRBD2 identical over 8 bases. V was pared by 1 base and J by 1 base, with 3 bases of the junction left unmatched. The CDR3 consists of 15 residues. The V gene's germline CDR1 is ENHRY and CDR2 SYGVKD.

This clonotype has ten or more counts. The chain joins TRBV18 to TRBJ1-1; tentatively, D is TRBD1 (6 bases). The length of the CDR3 is 13 residues. Germline values: CDR1 KGHSH, CDR2 LQKENI. The V and J ends lost 7 bases and 1 base respectively, with 10 bases between them. CDR3 DNA: TGTGCCAGCTGCCGGGACACGAACACTGAAGCTTTCTTT. Translation gives CASCRDTNTEAFF. The full variable domain, completed using reference TRBV18 and TRBJ1-1, is NAGVMQNPRHLVRRRGQEARLRCSPMKGHSHVYWYRQLPEEGLKFMVYLQKENIIDESGMPKERFSAEFPKEGPSILRIQQVVRGDSAAYFCASCRDTNTEAFFGQGTRLTVV.

This chain connects TRBV7-9 to TRBJ2-1; D perhaps matches TRBD1 (6 bases). V was cut by 11 bases and J by 8 bases, with 16 bases left in between. CDR1 and CDR2 (germline): SEHNR, FQNEAQ (reference sequence). CDR3 length: 12 residues. The CDR3 loop is CASFHGGHEQFF. In DNA, the CDR3 is TGTGCCTCATTCCATGGGGGCCATGAGCAGTTCTTC.

This clonotype was seen more than once but under ten times. V usage is TRBV10-3 and J usage is TRBJ2-5; 11 nucleotides match TRBD1. This CDR3 region has 13 residues. Trimming removed 6 bases from V and 4 bases from J; junction bases left unmatched: 1. Germline-derived CDR1 and CDR2 are ENHRY and SYGVKD. CDR3 residues: CAISGTGGETQYF. The CDR3 DNA is TGTGCCATCAGCGGGACAGGGGGAGAGACCCAGTACTTC.

The table lists this clonotype with a few counts. This may come from a read error, since a much larger clone is one base off. Here the CDR3 DNA reads TGCAGTGCTAGAGATCCCCTAGCGGCCTACGGGCAGTACTTC. This sequence encodes CSARDPLAAYGQYF. The chain employs TRBV20-1 and TRBJ2-7, with 7 bases identical to TRBD2. Looked up from germline, CDR1 is DFQATT and CDR2 is SNEGSKA (reference sequence). The CDR3 extends over 14 amino acids.

This chain connects TRBV19 to TRBJ2-5; tentative D call: TRBD1 (6 bases). The ends were cut back, 5 bases at V and 6 bases at J, with 10 bases in the middle. The length of the CDR3 is 12 residues. CDR1 and CDR2 (germline): LNHDA, SQIVND (reference sequence). The CDR3 sequence: CASSPGAQTQYF. CDR3 DNA sequence: TGTGCCAGTAGTCCAGGGGCGCAGACCCAGTACTTC.

This clonotype came up once. This chain joins TRBV7-9 and TRBJ2-3; D is tentatively TRBD1 or TRBD2 (5 bases each). This CDR3 is 15 amino acids long. V lost 11 bases and J 4 bases, leaving 22 bases between the germline ends. Germline V gene lookup returns CDR1 SEHNR and CDR2 FQNEAQ (reference sequence). The CDR3 reads CAGPVGEGRPDTQYF. The CDR3 DNA reads as TGTGCCGGTCCCGTAGGTGAGGGGCGCCCAGATACGCAGTATTTT.